Sequencing of this T cell receptor (beta chain) was carried out in a study of identical twins' blood T cells. Germline V gives CDR1 SGHAT, CDR2 FQNNGV. Trimming took 3 bases from V and 2 from J, leaving 14 bases between them. The CDR3 covers 16 residues. TCR cDNA libraries came from RNA via a modified published protocol. TCRdb recomputed calls from the 5' RACE reads with MiXCR, one row per CDR3 protein. The sample contains hundreds of thousands of distinct CDR3 sequences, roughly 31% of which appear only once. In the case of this clonotype: Its matching antigen is unknown.

Study-wide results and limits: Twins shared about as many clonotypes as their cloneset sizes predicted.

Likely shared infections and vaccines: all three twin pairs were reared together. V is TRBV11-2 and J is TRBJ2-1; tentative D call: TRBD2 (6 bases). Source material: PBMCs. The clonotype originates from a woman aged 18-49 years in good health. CDR3 region: CASSFASDLTYNEQFF. CDR3 bases: TGTGCCAGCAGCTTCGCTAGCGACCTAACCTACAATGAGCAGTTCTTC.